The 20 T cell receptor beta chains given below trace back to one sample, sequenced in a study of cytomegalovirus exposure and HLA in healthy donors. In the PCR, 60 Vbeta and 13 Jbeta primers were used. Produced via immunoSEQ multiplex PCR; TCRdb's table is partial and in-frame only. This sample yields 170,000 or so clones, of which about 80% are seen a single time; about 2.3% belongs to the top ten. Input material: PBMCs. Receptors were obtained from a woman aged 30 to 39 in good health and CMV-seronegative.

The CDR3 protein is CASSSRTWDTQYF. The CDR3 bases are TGTGCCAGCAGCTCGCGGACTTGGGATACGCAGTATTTT. The chain carries TRBV28 and TRBJ2-3, with D perhaps matching TRBD2 (5 bases). Germline V gene data show CDR1 as MDHEN and CDR2 as SYDVKM. CDR3 size: 13 residues. V lost 6 bases and J lost 6, with 13 bases in between.

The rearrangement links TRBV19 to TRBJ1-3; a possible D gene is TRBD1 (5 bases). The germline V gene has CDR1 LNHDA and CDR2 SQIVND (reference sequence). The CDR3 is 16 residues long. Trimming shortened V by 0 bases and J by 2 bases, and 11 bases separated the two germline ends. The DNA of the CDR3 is TGTGCCAGTAGTATAGACAGGGTGTCTCCTGGAAACACCATATATTTT. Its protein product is CASSIDRVSPGNTIYF.

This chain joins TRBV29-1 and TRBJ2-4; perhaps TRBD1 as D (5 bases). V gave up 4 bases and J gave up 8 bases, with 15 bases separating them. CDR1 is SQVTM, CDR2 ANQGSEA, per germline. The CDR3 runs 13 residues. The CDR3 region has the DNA TGCAGCGTTGTTTCTCTCAGGGATCACATTCAGTACTTC. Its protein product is CSVVSLRDHIQYF.

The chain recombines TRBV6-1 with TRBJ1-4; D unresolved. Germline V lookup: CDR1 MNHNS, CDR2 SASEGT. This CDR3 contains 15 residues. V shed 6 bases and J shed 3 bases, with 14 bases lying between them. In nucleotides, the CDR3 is TGTGCCAGCAGCTATGTCTCTTCGGCTAATGAAAAACTGTTTTTT. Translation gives CASSYVSSANEKLFF.

In DNA form, the CDR3 reads TGTGCCAGCAGCAACGTTCTGATAGGCACAGCCTCCTACGAGCAGTACTTC. This codes for CASSNVLIGTASYEQYF. This rearrangement joins TRBV21-1 to TRBJ2-7; the table's TRBD1 call for D was not verified on the DNA. TRBV21-1 is classified as a pseudogene. The CDR3 is 17 amino acids.

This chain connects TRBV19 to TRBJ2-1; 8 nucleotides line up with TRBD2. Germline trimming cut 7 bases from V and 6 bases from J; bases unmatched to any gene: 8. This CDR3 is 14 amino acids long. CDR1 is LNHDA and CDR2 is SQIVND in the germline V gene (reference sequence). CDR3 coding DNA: TGTGCCAGTACCCCGGGGGGGACCTTCAATGAGCAGTTCTTC. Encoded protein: CASTPGGTFNEQFF.

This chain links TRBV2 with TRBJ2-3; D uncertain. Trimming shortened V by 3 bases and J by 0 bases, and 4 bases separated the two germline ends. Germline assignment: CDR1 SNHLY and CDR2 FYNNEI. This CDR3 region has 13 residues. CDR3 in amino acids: CASSEESTDTQYF. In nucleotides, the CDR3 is TGTGCCAGCAGTGAGGAGAGCACAGATACGCAGTATTTT.

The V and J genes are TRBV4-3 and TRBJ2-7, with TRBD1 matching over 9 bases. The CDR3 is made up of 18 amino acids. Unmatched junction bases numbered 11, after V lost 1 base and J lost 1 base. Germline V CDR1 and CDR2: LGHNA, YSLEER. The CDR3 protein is CASSQVLVGQGGSYEQYF. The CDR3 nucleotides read TGCGCCAGCAGCCAAGTATTAGTGGGACAGGGCGGTTCCTACGAGCAGTACTTC.

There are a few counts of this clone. The chain's CDR3 is CASSLTTGGVYEQYF. In DNA, the CDR3 is TGTGCCAGTAGTTTAACGACAGGGGGGGTCTACGAGCAGTACTTC. This rearrangement joins TRBV19 to TRBJ2-7; TRBD1 matches at 9 bases. The J segment lost 3 bases and the V segment lost 5 bases, leaving 8 bases of the junction unmatched. This CDR3 contains 15 residues. Germline loops: CDR1 LNHDA, CDR2 SQIVND (reference sequence).

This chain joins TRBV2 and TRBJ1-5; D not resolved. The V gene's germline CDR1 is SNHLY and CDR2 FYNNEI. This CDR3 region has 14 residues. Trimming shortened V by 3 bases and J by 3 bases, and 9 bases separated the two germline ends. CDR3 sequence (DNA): TGTGCCAGCAGTGAGAGAGGGAACAATCAGCCCCAGCATTTT. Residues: CASSERGNNQPQHF.

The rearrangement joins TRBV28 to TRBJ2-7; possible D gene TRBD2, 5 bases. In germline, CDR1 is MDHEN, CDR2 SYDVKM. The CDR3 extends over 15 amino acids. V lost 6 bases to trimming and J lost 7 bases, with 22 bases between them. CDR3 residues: CASSLAAGGQREQYF. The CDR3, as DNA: TGTGCCAGCAGCCTTGCGGCAGGTGGCCAGCGGGAGCAGTACTTC.

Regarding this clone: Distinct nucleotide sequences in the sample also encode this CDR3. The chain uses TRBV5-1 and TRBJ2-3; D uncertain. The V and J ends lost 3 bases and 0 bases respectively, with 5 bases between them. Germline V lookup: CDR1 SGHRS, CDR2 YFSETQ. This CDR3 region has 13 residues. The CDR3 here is CASSSGSTDTQYF. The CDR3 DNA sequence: TGCGCCAGCAGCTCGGGTAGCACAGATACGCAGTATTTT.

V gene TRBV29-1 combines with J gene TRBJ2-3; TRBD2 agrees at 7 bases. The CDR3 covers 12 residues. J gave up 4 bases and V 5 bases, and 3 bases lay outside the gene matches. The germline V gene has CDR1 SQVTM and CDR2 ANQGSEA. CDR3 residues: CSVFREADTQYF. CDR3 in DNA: TGCAGCGTTTTCCGGGAGGCAGATACGCAGTATTTT.

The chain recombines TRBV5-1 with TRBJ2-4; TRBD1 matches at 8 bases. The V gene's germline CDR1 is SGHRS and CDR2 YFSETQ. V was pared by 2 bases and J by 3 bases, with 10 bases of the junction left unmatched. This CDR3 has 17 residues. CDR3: CASSLDGQGYGKNIQYF. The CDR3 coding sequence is TGCGCCAGCAGCTTAGATGGACAGGGCTATGGCAAAAACATTCAGTACTTC.

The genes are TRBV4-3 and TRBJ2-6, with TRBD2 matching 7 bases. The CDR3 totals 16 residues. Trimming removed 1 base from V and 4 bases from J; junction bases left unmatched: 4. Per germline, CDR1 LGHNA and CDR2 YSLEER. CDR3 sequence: CASSQVWGGGANVLTF. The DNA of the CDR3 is TGCGCCAGCAGCCAAGTTTGGGGAGGGGGGGCCAACGTCCTGACTTTC.

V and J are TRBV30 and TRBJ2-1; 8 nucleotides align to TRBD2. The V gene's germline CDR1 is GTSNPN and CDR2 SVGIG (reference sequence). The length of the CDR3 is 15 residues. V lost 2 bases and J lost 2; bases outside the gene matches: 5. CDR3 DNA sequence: TGTGCCTGGAGTATTAATAGCGGGACCTACAATGAGCAGTTCTTC. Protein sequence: CAWSINSGTYNEQFF. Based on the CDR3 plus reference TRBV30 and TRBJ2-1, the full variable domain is SQTIHQWPATLVQPVGSPLSLECTVEGTSNPNLYWYRQAAGRGLQLLFYSVGIGQISSEVPQNLSASRPQDRQFILSSKKLLLSDSGFYLCAWSINSGTYNEQFFGPGTRLTVL.

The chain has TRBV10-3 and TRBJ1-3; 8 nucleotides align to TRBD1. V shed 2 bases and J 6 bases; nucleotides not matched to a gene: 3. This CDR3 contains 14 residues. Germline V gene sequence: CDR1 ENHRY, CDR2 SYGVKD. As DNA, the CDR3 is TGTGCCATCAGTGAGATGGACAGGGAAAACACCATATATTTT. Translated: CAISEMDRENTIYF.

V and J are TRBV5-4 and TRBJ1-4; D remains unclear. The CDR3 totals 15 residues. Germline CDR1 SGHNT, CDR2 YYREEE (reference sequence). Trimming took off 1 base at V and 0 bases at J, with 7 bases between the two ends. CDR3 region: CASSLPGSTNEKLFF. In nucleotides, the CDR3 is TGTGCCAGCAGCTTGCCGGGTTCAACTAATGAAAAACTGTTTTTT.

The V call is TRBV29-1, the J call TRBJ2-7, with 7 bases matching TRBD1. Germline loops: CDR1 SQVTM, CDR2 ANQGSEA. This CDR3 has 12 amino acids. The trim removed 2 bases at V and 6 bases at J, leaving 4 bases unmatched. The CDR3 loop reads CSVEKGGVEQYF. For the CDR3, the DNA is TGCAGCGTTGAAAAAGGGGGCGTCGAGCAGTACTTC.

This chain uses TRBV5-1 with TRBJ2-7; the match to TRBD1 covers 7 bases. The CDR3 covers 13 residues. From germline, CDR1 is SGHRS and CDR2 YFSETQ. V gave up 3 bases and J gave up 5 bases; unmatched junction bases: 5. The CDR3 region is CASSWGQHNEQYF. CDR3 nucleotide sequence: TGCGCCAGCAGCTGGGGACAGCACAACGAGCAGTACTTC. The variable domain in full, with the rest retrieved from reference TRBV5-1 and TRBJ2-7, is KAGVTQTPRYLIKTRGQQVTLSCSPISGHRSVSWYQQTPGQGLQFLFEYFSETQRNKGNFPGRFSGRQFSNSRSEMNVSTLELGDSALYLCASSWGQHNEQYFGPGTRLTVT.